These 30 T cell receptor beta chains were all obtained from the same sample, sequenced in a study of identical twins. Using its own MiXCR run on the 5' RACE reads, TCRdb lists one record per CDR3 protein. The sample includes hundreds of thousands of distinct CDR3 sequences, 20% to 25% seen only once; the top ten take about 0.48%. The same sample was also used in a study of yellow fever vaccine responses in identical twins.

The specimen was CD4+ T cells sorted from blood. Receptor source: a woman younger than 30 in good health.

This clonotype was detected only a few times. This chain links TRBV9 with TRBJ2-1; 10 bases match TRBD1. The CDR3 is 15 residues long. The V gene's germline CDR1 is SGDLS and CDR2 YYNGEE. Trimming at V came to 0 bases and at J to 7 bases, leaving 4 bases not matched to a gene. The CDR3 is CASSVGGTGVNEQFF. Here the CDR3 DNA reads TGTGCCAGCAGCGTAGGGGGGACAGGGGTAAATGAGCAGTTCTTC. The whole variable domain, remainder taken from reference TRBV9 and TRBJ2-1, is DSGVTQTPKHLITATGQRVTLRCSPRSGDLSVYWYQQSLDQGLQFLIQYYNGEERAKGNILERFSAQQFPDLHSELNLSSLELGDSALYFCASSVGGTGVNEQFFGPGTRLTVL.

The rearrangement uses TRBV4-1 and TRBJ2-7, with D unresolved. CDR1 is MGHRA and CDR2 is YSYEKL in the germline V gene. The CDR3 totals 15 residues. V shed 0 bases and J shed 4 bases, with 13 bases lying between them. The CDR3 is CASSQDGLGKYEQYF. The CDR3 coding sequence is TGCGCCAGCAGCCAAGACGGTCTAGGGAAATACGAGCAGTACTTC.

The chain carries TRBV11-1 and TRBJ2-1, with 13 bases fitting TRBD2. Germline CDR1 SGHAT, CDR2 FQDESV (reference sequence). V lost 7 bases to trimming and J lost 0 bases; unmatched junction nucleotides: 15. This CDR3 spans 20 amino acids. The CDR3 loop reads CASTSLPGLAGLSSYNEQFF. The CDR3 bases are TGTGCCAGCACCTCTCTTCCGGGACTAGCGGGACTGAGCTCCTACAATGAGCAGTTCTTC.

The gene calls are TRBV29-1 and TRBJ2-1; 14 bases agree with TRBD2. The length of the CDR3 is 14 residues. The germline gives CDR1 SQVTM, CDR2 ANQGSEA. V gave up 4 bases and J gave up 9 bases; unmatched junction bases: 5. In DNA form, the CDR3 reads TGCAGCGTTGCAGGGACTAGCGGGAGCGGTGAGCAGTTCTTC. Translating gives CSVAGTSGSGEQFF.

The rearrangement links TRBV7-2 to TRBJ2-3; D unclear. The length of the CDR3 is 14 residues. The V and J ends lost 4 bases and 1 base respectively, with 9 bases between them. The germline V gene has CDR1 SGHTA and CDR2 FQGNSA. In nucleotides, the CDR3 is TGTGCCAGCAGCTCCCATGGTCGCACAGATACGCAGTATTTT. It codes for CASSSHGRTDTQYF.

The chain uses TRBV7-9 and TRBJ2-3; tentatively, D is TRBD1 or TRBD2 (5 bases each). With 4 bases removed from V and 6 bases from J, the gap between germline ends came to 14 bases. This CDR3 has 14 amino acids. Germline loops: CDR1 SEHNR, CDR2 FQNEAQ (reference sequence). The CDR3: CASSSLARGDTQYF. DNA for the CDR3: TGTGCCAGCAGCTCTTTAGCGAGGGGCGATACGCAGTATTTT.

This chain links TRBV15 with TRBJ2-5; maybe TRBD1 (7 bases). V was pared by 7 bases and J by 5 bases, with 14 bases between. The CDR3 has 13 amino acids. Germline CDR1 reads LNHNV; CDR2 reads YYDKDF (reference sequence). The CDR3 nucleotides are TGTGCCACCAACAGGGGACGGGGGGAGACCCAGTACTTC. This sequence encodes CATNRGRGETQYF. Combining the CDR3 with reference TRBV15 and TRBJ2-5 gives the whole variable domain DAMVIQNPRYQVTQFGKPVTLSCSQTLNHNVMYWYQQKSSQAPKLLFHYYDKDFNNEADTPDNFQSRRPNTSFCFLDIRSPGLGDTAMYLCATNRGRGETQYFGPGTRLLVL.

Turning to this clonotype: Since a much larger clone is just one base distant, this may be a read error. The chain uses TRBV7-2 and TRBJ2-3, with D possibly being TRBD1 or TRBD2 (5 bases each). Germline CDR1 reads SGHTA; CDR2 reads FQGNSA. Trimming left V 5 bases short and J 2 bases short, with 11 bases between. The CDR3 has 14 residues. The CDR3 DNA reads TGTGCCAGCAGCGGAGTGGGGGTCACAGATACGCAGTATTTT. Protein: CASSGVGVTDTQYF.

This clonotype has more than one count but fewer than ten. The CDR3 nucleotides are TGTGCCAGCAGCCTATGGACAGAGTACGAGCAGTACGTC. Amino acid sequence: CASSLWTEYEQYV. J is TRBJ2-7 and V is TRBV11-2, with TRBD1 as a possible D gene (6 bases). Per the germline V gene, CDR1 is SGHAT and CDR2 is FQNNGV. V was clipped by 5 bases and J by 4 bases, with 12 bases between them. The length of the CDR3 is 13 residues.

The chain carries TRBV13 and TRBJ2-1; 14 nucleotides match TRBD2. The CDR3 contains 18 residues. Germline V lookup: CDR1 PRHDT, CDR2 FYEKMQ (reference sequence). The V gene end was trimmed by 4 bases and the J gene end by 4 bases; junction bases not matched to a gene: 9. CDR3 DNA sequence: TGTGCCAGCAGCTCAGGACTAGCGGGGGGTCCGTTTTACAATGAGCAGTTCTTC. Amino acids: CASSSGLAGGPFYNEQFF.

The chain carries TRBV6-5 and TRBJ2-7; D assignment may be TRBD1 or TRBD2 (5 bases each). The CDR3 is 12 residues long. The germline V gene encodes CDR1 MNHEY and CDR2 SVGAGI. The V end was cut by 6 bases, the J end by 3 bases, with 9 bases between. The CDR3 reads CASSRGRYEQYF. CDR3 DNA: TGTGCCAGCAGCCGGGGCCGCTACGAGCAGTACTTC.

V gene TRBV20-1 combines with J gene TRBJ1-5, with D hard to call. CDR1 and CDR2 from the germline V gene are DFQATT and SNEGSKA (reference sequence). V lost 5 bases and J 7 bases, leaving 9 bases between the germline ends. The CDR3 runs 11 residues. CDR3 nucleotides: TGCAGTGCTGCCGGGAGCCAGCCCCAGCATTTT. Protein product: CSAAGSQPQHF.

The chain employs TRBV5-1 and TRBJ2-1; TRBD1 agrees at 8 bases. Germline CDR1 reads SGHRS; CDR2 reads YFSETQ. The CDR3 runs 14 residues. J gave up 8 bases and V 2 bases, and 6 bases lay outside the gene matches. The CDR3 DNA is TGCGCCAGCAGCTTAGGGACAGGATCTTATGAGCAGTTCTTC. Its protein product is CASSLGTGSYEQFF.

This clonotype occurred once. The chain has TRBV6-2 or TRBV6-3 and TRBJ2-3, with TRBD2 matching over 8 bases. The CDR3 spans 14 residues. The J segment lost 5 bases and the V segment lost 6 bases, leaving 7 bases of the junction unmatched. Looked up from germline, CDR1 is MNHEY and CDR2 is SVGEGT. The CDR3 DNA reads as TGTGCCAGCAGAGGAACGGGAGGGGGAGATACGCAGTATTTT. Its translation is CASRGTGGGDTQYF.

In its sample, this clonotype was seen a few times. This sequence joins TRBV7-2 and TRBJ2-7; D uncertain. The V and J ends lost 5 bases and 3 bases respectively, with 8 bases between them. Germline-derived CDR1 and CDR2 are SGHTA and FQGNSA. This CDR3 region has 12 residues. This chain's CDR3 is CASSRIYYEQYF. CDR3 in DNA: TGTGCCAGCAGCCGCATATACTACGAGCAGTACTTC.

This clonotype has just a few counts. This chain joins TRBV3-1 and TRBJ1-1; D gene uncertain. The CDR3 sequence is 11 residues long. V was shortened by 3 bases and J by 11 bases, with 10 bases between the two germline ends. Germline-derived CDR1 and CDR2 are LGHDT and YNNKEL (reference sequence). DNA for the CDR3: TGTGCCAGCAGCCATGGGGTTGACGCTTTCTTT. It codes for CASSHGVDAFF.

In this sample, this clonotype turned up a few times. CDR3 DNA sequence: TGTGCCAGCACCCCGTCGGTCAGTAAGAACACCGGGGAGCTGTTTTTT. Its protein is CASTPSVSKNTGELFF. The chain couples TRBV6-1 to TRBJ2-2; D is unclear. Germline lookup yields CDR1 MNHNS and CDR2 SASEGT. Trimming shortened V by 7 bases and J by 1 base, and 16 bases separated the two germline ends. CDR3 length: 16 residues.

The chain uses TRBV7-2 and TRBJ2-2, with D uncertain. The CDR3 loop spans 15 amino acids. Germline CDR1 is SGHTA and CDR2 is FQGNSA. Between the trimmed V and J ends, which lost 5 bases and 3 bases, there was a span of 13 bases. CDR3 in DNA: TGTGCCAGCAGCCCATACACCGGCTACACCGGGGAGCTGTTTTTT. Amino acid sequence: CASSPYTGYTGELFF.

This clonotype was seen only a few times. The chain is built from TRBV5-1 and TRBJ2-5; D remains unclear. V lost 3 bases, J lost 5 bases, and 11 bases lay in between. The germline V gene encodes CDR1 SGHRS and CDR2 YFSETQ. The CDR3 is 13 amino acids. The CDR3 DNA reads TGCGCCAGCAGCTACAACGGCGCGGAGACCCAGTACTTC. Translated: CASSYNGAETQYF.

This rearrangement joins TRBV10-3 to TRBJ1-6, with D tentatively TRBD1 (5 bases). The CDR3 has 14 amino acids. Trimming removed 8 bases at V and 5 bases at J, with 13 bases between. Germline-derived CDR1 and CDR2 are ENHRY and SYGVKD. The CDR3 sequence is CAIAGTGDNSPLHF. DNA of the CDR3: TGTGCCATCGCCGGGACGGGGGATAATTCACCCCTCCACTTT.

The chain has TRBV28 and TRBJ1-6; TRBD1 agrees at 8 bases. V shed 6 bases and J 8 bases; nucleotides not matched to a gene: 6. This CDR3 comprises 14 residues. CDR1 MDHEN and CDR2 SYDVKM come from the germline V gene. The DNA for the CDR3 is TGTGCCAGCAGCCGTGACAGGGGCTATTCACCCCTCCACTTT. This translates into CASSRDRGYSPLHF.

In its sample, this clonotype was seen a few times. One junction end disagrees with the germline gene, perhaps due to a read error. The rearrangement joins TRBV6-1 to TRBJ1-1; D remains unclear. Germline CDR1 is MNHNS and CDR2 is SASEGT. The CDR3 sequence is 13 residues long. CDR3: CASKVSLATEAFF. CDR3 in DNA: TGTGCAAGCAAGGTGTCGCTGGCCACTGAAGCTTTCTTT.

This clonotype has just a few counts. The chain employs TRBV5-1 and TRBJ2-1, with 11 bases matching TRBD1. Trimming removed 4 bases from V and 9 bases from J; junction bases left unmatched: 9. Germline V gene sequence: CDR1 SGHRS, CDR2 YFSETQ. CDR3 size: 15 residues. The DNA of the CDR3 is TGCGCCAGCAGCGACCGGGACAGGGGGATTGGTGAGCAGTTCTTC. Protein sequence: CASSDRDRGIGEQFF.

The chain is built from TRBV7-2 and TRBJ2-7; a weak D match, TRBD2 (6 bases). Between the trimmed V and J ends, which lost 1 base and 0 bases, there was a span of 16 bases. This CDR3 region has 17 residues. Germline CDR1 and CDR2: SGHTA and FQGNSA. DNA of the CDR3: TGTGCCAGCAGCTTAGGAGGGGCGGGGAAAAGCTCCTACGAGCAGTACGTC. Translating it yields CASSLGGAGKSSYEQYV.

The rearrangement links TRBV20-1 to TRBJ2-7; 8 bases are shared with TRBD1. Germline-derived CDR1 and CDR2 are DFQATT and SNEGSKA (reference sequence). The V segment lost 6 bases and the J segment 3 bases; nucleotides outside the gene matches: 10. This CDR3 is built from 14 residues. The CDR3 DNA reads as TGCAGTGCAACGCACCAAGACAGGGGCTACGAGCAGTACTTC. Translated: CSATHQDRGYEQYF.

This clonotype was picked up a small number of times. This chain links TRBV11-2 with TRBJ2-2; D unresolved. The CDR3 sequence is 12 residues long. The V gene lost 1 base and the J gene lost 11 bases, with 8 bases spanning the gap. The germline gives CDR1 SGHAT, CDR2 FQNNGV. This CDR3 reads CASSLAGIELFF. The DNA for the CDR3 is TGTGCCAGCAGCTTAGCGGGTATCGAGCTGTTTTTT.

The genes are TRBV6-1 and TRBJ2-5; the match to TRBD2 covers 9 bases. Germline V gene lookup returns CDR1 MNHNS and CDR2 SASEGT. Germline trimming cut 5 bases from V and 4 bases from J; bases unmatched to any gene: 8. The CDR3 sequence is 15 residues long. CDR3 bases: TGTGCCAGCAGTCGATACGGAGCGGGAGGAGAGACCCAGTACTTC. Translated, it gives CASSRYGAGGETQYF.

This clonotype was seen a few times. The rearrangement links TRBV24-1 to TRBJ1-2; D unresolved. The V gene's germline CDR1 is KGHDR and CDR2 SFDVKD. CDR3 length: 14 amino acids. Trimming removed 4 bases at V and 5 bases at J, with 13 bases between. This CDR3 is CATSDRDSLYGYTF. In DNA form, the CDR3 reads TGTGCCACCAGTGACCGTGACTCTTTATATGGCTACACCTTC.

The rearrangement joins TRBV28 to TRBJ2-7, with 9 bases fitting TRBD1. The CDR3 covers 14 residues. The germline V gene has CDR1 MDHEN and CDR2 SYDVKM. With 7 bases clipped from V and 9 bases from J, the junction kept 13 bases outside the gene matches. CDR3 DNA sequence: TGTGCCAGCATCCGATCACAGGGGGCGGTGGGGCAGTACTTC. This sequence encodes CASIRSQGAVGQYF.

This clonotype was observed a few times. The V call is TRBV29-1, the J call TRBJ2-2; 8 bases agree with TRBD2. CDR3 size: 17 residues. Losses at the gene ends were 2 bases for V and 5 bases for J; bases not matched to a gene: 13. The V gene's germline CDR1 is SQVTM and CDR2 ANQGSEA. The CDR3 loop reads CSVERWGSGSKTGELFF. The CDR3 DNA is TGCAGCGTTGAACGGTGGGGAAGCGGGAGTAAGACCGGGGAGCTGTTTTTT.